This T cell receptor (beta chain) was observed in a study of CD8 T cells in Susac syndrome. Study-level findings and limits: It was acknowledged in the study that the number of individuals who were included in its TCR sequencing and HLA analysis was relatively small.

An input of about 0.45 to 1 ug of RNA was subjected to reverse transcription using random hexamers. TCRdb fed the immunoSEQ multiplex PCR reads into MiXCR, producing one record per CDR3 protein. The top ten clones hold 0.09% to 0.095% of a sample with 150,000 to 200,000 distinct CDR3 sequences, approximately 94% of them seen once. Sequencing of TCR beta was undertaken in CD8+ and CD4+ T cells derived from blood. Negative isolation was used for CD8+ and CD4+ T cells, and FACS enrichment was applied to TEMRA cells. For this clonotype: The antigen remains unidentified.

Specimen: CD4+ T cells from PBMCs. This clonotype was obtained from a human donor with multiple sclerosis.

For the CDR3, the DNA is TGTGCCAGCAGTTTAGGACGCCGGGGACTAGCAACCTCGAACACCGGGGAGCTGTTTTTT. Its translation: CASSLGRRGLATSNTGELFF. The chain joins TRBV12-3 or TRBV12-4 to TRBJ2-2, with TRBD2 matching 9 bases. After removal of 1 base from V and 0 bases from J, the junction contained 12 bases not matched to a gene. The CDR3 runs to 20 residues.